The clone carrying this T cell receptor beta chain was counted once. Its antigen is unknown. The record originates from a study of OX40 agonist ivuxolimab in advanced cancers. Study as a whole: All patients had ivuxolimab intravenously every 2 weeks at 0.01 to 10 mg/kg. Study-wide results and caveats: Among some nonresponders, normalized T-cell clonal expansion was also low. CD8+ T cells averaged more expanded clones than CD4+.

The CDR3 is made up of 15 amino acids. J was trimmed by 4 bases and V by 3 bases; bases with no gene match: 7. Germline assignment: CDR1 SGHTS and CDR2 YDEGEE. Assay used: immunoSEQ multiplex PCR; TCRdb lists only in-frame clones, some missing. The sample includes more than 80,000 clones, less than 95% of them seen just once. The TCR comes from an adult with an advanced solid tumor such as melanoma, head and neck, liver or kidney cancer. The rearrangement joins TRBV5-8 to TRBJ2-5; 9 nucleotides line up with TRBD2. Source: CD4+ or CD8+ T cells sorted from blood, taken in a trial of the OX40 agonist ivuxolimab. The CDR3 reads CASSSPAGGRETQYF. For the CDR3, the DNA is TGTGCCAGCAGCTCCCCGGCGGGAGGGCGAGAGACCCAGTACTTC. Full variable domain (rest looked up from reference TRBV5-8 and TRBJ2-5): EAGVTQSPTHLIKTRGQQATLRCSPISGHTSVYWYQQALGLGLQFLLWYDEGEERNRGNFPPRFSGRQFPNYSSELNVNALELEDSALYLCASSSPAGGRETQYFGPGTRLLVL.